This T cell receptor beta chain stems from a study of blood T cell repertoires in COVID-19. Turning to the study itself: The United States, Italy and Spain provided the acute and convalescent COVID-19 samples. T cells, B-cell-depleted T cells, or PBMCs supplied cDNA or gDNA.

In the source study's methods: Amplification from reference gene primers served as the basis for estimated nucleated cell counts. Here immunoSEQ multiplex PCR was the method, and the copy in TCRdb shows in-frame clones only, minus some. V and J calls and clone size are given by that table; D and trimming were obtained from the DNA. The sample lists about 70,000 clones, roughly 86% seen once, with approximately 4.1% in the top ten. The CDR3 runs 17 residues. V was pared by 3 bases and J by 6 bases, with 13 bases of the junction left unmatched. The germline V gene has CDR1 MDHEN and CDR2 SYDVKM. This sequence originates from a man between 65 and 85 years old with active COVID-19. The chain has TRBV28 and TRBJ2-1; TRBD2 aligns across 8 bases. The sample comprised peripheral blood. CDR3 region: CASSFKGSGSWSNEQFF. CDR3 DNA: TGTGCCAGCAGTTTTAAGGGAAGCGGGAGTTGGAGCAATGAGCAGTTCTTC.